This passage covers 31 T cell receptor beta chains from one sample sequenced in a study of blood T cell repertoires in COVID-19. Sequenced by immunoSEQ multiplex PCR; TCRdb stores in-frame clones only, minus some. The sample records more than 45,000 clones, approximately 86% being singletons. Sequences were obtained from peripheral blood. Every receptor here comes from a woman of 80 years or more with acute or convalescent COVID-19.

The rearrangement links TRBV30 to TRBJ2-5; TRBD1 matches 8 bases. J lost 1 base, V lost 2 bases, and 3 bases had no gene match. The CDR3 sequence is 14 residues long. Looked up from germline, CDR1 is GTSNPN and CDR2 is SVGIG (reference sequence). CDR3 sequence (DNA): TGTGCCTGGAGTCACAGGGGGTTCCAAGAGACCCAGTACTTC. Translation gives CAWSHRGFQETQYF.

This rearrangement joins TRBV5-6 to TRBJ1-1; D is undetermined. Trimming shortened V by 0 bases and J by 2 bases, and 8 bases separated the two germline ends. The germline CDR1 and CDR2 sequences are SGHDT and YYEEEE. The CDR3 runs to 14 residues. Here the CDR3 reads CASSLAGANTEAFF. The CDR3 DNA follows: TGTGCCAGCAGCTTGGCGGGAGCTAACACTGAAGCTTTCTTT. The full variable domain, its missing parts supplied by reference TRBV5-6 and TRBJ1-1, is DAGVTQSPTHLIKTRGQQVTLRCSPKSGHDTVSWYQQALGQGPQFIFQYYEEEERQRGNFPDRFSGHQFPNYSSELNVNALLLGDSALYLCASSLAGANTEAFFGQGTRLTVV.

The chain joins TRBV10-2 to TRBJ1-5; weak D call: TRBD1 (5 bases). The V and J ends lost 11 bases and 4 bases respectively, with 18 bases between them. The germline V gene has CDR1 WSHSY and CDR2 SAAADI. The CDR3 runs to 14 residues. CDR3 bases: TGCGCCGTGGGCGGAAACAGGTGGAATCAGCCCCAGCATTTT. Protein: CAVGGNRWNQPQHF.

This clone showed up just a few times. The V and J genes are TRBV6-2 or TRBV6-3 and TRBJ1-1, with 7 bases fitting TRBD1. V lost 0 bases, J lost 3 bases, and 4 bases stayed unmatched. Germline V lookup: CDR1 MNHEY, CDR2 SVGEGT. The CDR3 is 15 amino acids. CDR3 coding DNA: TGTGCCAGCAGTTACTCAGACAGGGCCTACACTGAAGCTTTCTTT. Amino acids: CASSYSDRAYTEAFF.

This rearrangement joins TRBV2 to TRBJ1-1; TRBD1 agrees at 8 bases. Germline CDR1 is SNHLY and CDR2 is FYNNEI. Trimming took 6 bases from V and 8 from J; bases not matched to a gene: 11. The CDR3 contains 14 residues. Here the CDR3 DNA reads TGTGCCAGCAGAGGGGCGGGGGGGACAGGAGAAGCTTTCTTT. Translating it yields CASRGAGGTGEAFF.

This clone was seen once. The V and J genes are TRBV6-6 and TRBJ1-1, with TRBD1 identical over 9 bases. The ends lost 8 bases at V and 4 bases at J; junction bases unmatched: 11. This CDR3 comprises 15 residues. Germline V gene lookup returns CDR1 MNHNY and CDR2 SVGAGI (reference sequence). Written as DNA, the CDR3 is TGTGCCAGCCATAGGGGAACAGGGGGCTTCACTGAAGCTTTCTTT. Its protein is CASHRGTGGFTEAFF.

The rearrangement links TRBV12-5 to TRBJ2-1; D is unresolved. The V end was cut by 1 base, the J end by 6 bases, with 10 bases between. Germline CDR1 reads LGHNT; CDR2 reads FRNRAP. The CDR3 extends over 14 amino acids. The CDR3 coding sequence is TGTGCTAGTGGTTTGGGGTCCCTATTCAATGAGCAGTTCTTC. This gives the protein CASGLGSLFNEQFF. Looking up the rest from reference TRBV12-5 and TRBJ2-1 gives the full variable domain: DARVTQTPRHKVTEMGQEVTMRCQPILGHNTVFWYRQTMMQGLELLAYFRNRAPLDDSGMPKDRFSAEMPDATLATLKIQPSEPRDSAVYFCASGLGSLFNEQFFGPGTRLTVL.

The rearrangement joins TRBV2 to TRBJ2-5; 12 bases align to TRBD2. The CDR3 extends over 16 amino acids. V shed 3 bases and J 1 base; nucleotides not matched to a gene: 3. Germline V lookup: CDR1 SNHLY, CDR2 FYNNEI. In DNA, the CDR3 is TGTGCCAGCAGTGAGTCACTAGCGGGGGGCCAAGAGACCCAGTACTTC. Its translation: CASSESLAGGQETQYF.

V is TRBV7-9 and J is TRBJ1-2; D is possibly TRBD1 (6 bases). This CDR3 is 12 amino acids long. V lost 4 bases and J 4 bases, leaving 7 bases between the germline ends. Germline-derived CDR1 and CDR2 are SEHNR and FQNEAQ (reference sequence). CDR3 region: CASSSGAYGYTF. The CDR3 coding sequence is TGTGCCAGCAGCTCAGGGGCCTATGGCTACACCTTC.

The V call is TRBV9, the J call TRBJ1-2, with TRBD1 as a possible D gene (6 bases). Germline loops: CDR1 SGDLS, CDR2 YYNGEE. This CDR3 region has 13 residues. V lost 6 bases and J 4 bases, leaving 13 bases between the germline ends. The CDR3 bases are TGTGCCAGCACCCCTCCGACAGGCTATGGCTACACCTTC. This sequence encodes CASTPPTGYGYTF.

V gene TRBV4-2 combines with J gene TRBJ1-5; no firm D call. V was clipped by 3 bases and J by 3 bases, with 9 bases between them. Germline values: CDR1 LGHNA, CDR2 YNFKEQ. The CDR3 length is 14 residues. The CDR3 reads CASSQTIANQPQHF. CDR3 DNA sequence: TGTGCCAGCAGCCAGACTATTGCCAATCAGCCCCAGCATTTT.

The rearrangement links TRBV23-1 to TRBJ1-2; maybe TRBD1 (6 bases). TRBV23-1 is an open reading frame, and its role is uncertain. The CDR3 loop spans 14 amino acids. The ends were cut back, 3 bases at V and 8 bases at J, with 16 bases in the middle. CDR3 bases: TGCGCCAGCAGTCACCTCGAACAGGGTCTCGGCTACACCTTC. Residues: CASSHLEQGLGYTF.

The V and J genes are TRBV29-1 and TRBJ2-1, with a possible D match to TRBD2 (5 bases). The V and J ends lost 5 bases and 9 bases respectively, with 14 bases between them. Germline CDR1 SQVTM, CDR2 ANQGSEA. The CDR3 is 12 residues long. CDR3 protein: CSVREGLGEQFF. The CDR3, as DNA: TGCAGCGTTAGAGAGGGATTAGGTGAGCAGTTCTTC.

This sequence joins TRBV24-1 and TRBJ2-3; 9 nucleotides agree with TRBD1. CDR3 length equals 16 residues. Germline V gives CDR1 KGHDR, CDR2 SFDVKD. Trimming removed 3 bases from V and 1 base from J; junction bases left unmatched: 4. The CDR3 reads CATSDHRTGGTDTQYF. CDR3 nucleotides: TGTGCCACCAGTGATCATCGGACAGGGGGCACAGATACGCAGTATTTT.

The chain joins TRBV12-3 or TRBV12-4 to TRBJ1-6; no reliable D call. V shed 8 bases and J shed 7 bases, with 12 bases lying between them. The CDR3 has 13 residues. Here the CDR3 DNA reads TGTGCCAGCGGCCGTCAGTCGAATTCACCCCTCCACTTT. Translation gives CASGRQSNSPLHF.

V gene TRBV5-1 combines with J gene TRBJ1-4; maybe TRBD1 (5 bases). Germline CDR1 is SGHRS and CDR2 is YFSETQ. V gave up 4 bases and J gave up 2 bases, with 9 bases separating them. The CDR3 sequence is 14 residues long. CDR3: CASSLDSTNEKLFF. The CDR3 bases are TGCGCCAGCAGCCTCGACAGCACTAATGAAAAACTGTTTTTT.

V is TRBV10-3 and J is TRBJ1-2; weak D call: TRBD1 (6 bases). The CDR3 sequence is 12 residues long. Germline V lookup: CDR1 ENHRY, CDR2 SYGVKD. V was shortened by 7 bases and J by 8 bases, with 14 bases between the two germline ends. CDR3 bases: TGTGCCATCATGGGAGGGGGTGACGGCTACACCTTC. Translated: CAIMGGGDGYTF.

This clone has a handful of counts. V is TRBV27 and J is TRBJ1-6; possibly TRBD1 for D (5 bases). There are 15 residues in the CDR3. Trimming stripped 0 bases from V and 9 bases from J, with 12 bases between. The V gene's germline CDR1 is MNHEY and CDR2 SMNVEV (reference sequence). In nucleotides, the CDR3 is TGTGCCAGCAGTTTATCAAAATTTCAGGGTTCACCCCTCCACTTT. Its protein is CASSLSKFQGSPLHF.

The chain joins TRBV10-2 to TRBJ1-5, with TRBD1 matching over 7 bases. Trimming cost V 3 bases and J 0 bases; bases outside gene matches: 2. This CDR3 is built from 15 residues. CDR1 WSHSY and CDR2 SAAADI come from the germline V gene. DNA of the CDR3: TGCGCCAGCAGTGACAGGGGGAATAGCAATCAGCCCCAGCATTTT. Encoded protein: CASSDRGNSNQPQHF.

The chain links TRBV10-3 to TRBJ2-7; TRBD2 agrees at 11 bases. Germline V CDR1 and CDR2: ENHRY, SYGVKD. The trim removed 4 bases at V and 2 bases at J, leaving 10 bases unmatched. The CDR3 covers 17 residues. The CDR3 spells CAISGGTLAGGAYEQYF. The CDR3 DNA reads as TGTGCCATCAGTGGTGGCACCCTAGCGGGGGGCGCCTACGAGCAGTACTTC.

The chain is built from TRBV29-1 and TRBJ2-1, with TRBD2 identical over 10 bases. CDR1 and CDR2 (germline): SQVTM, ANQGSEA. The CDR3 is 13 amino acids. The ends lost 4 bases at V and 4 bases at J; junction bases unmatched: 1. Written as DNA, the CDR3 is TGCAGCGTTGCTAGCGGGGGTTACAATGAGCAGTTCTTC. Protein sequence: CSVASGGYNEQFF.

This clone was detected only a few times. The chain recombines TRBV19 with TRBJ1-2, with 7 bases that match TRBD1. The CDR3 runs to 16 residues. The germline V gene encodes CDR1 LNHDA and CDR2 SQIVND (reference sequence). Trimming at V came to 5 bases and at J to 4 bases, leaving 13 bases not matched to a gene. This CDR3 is CASSLWTGGGSYGYTF. In DNA, the CDR3 is TGTGCCAGTAGTCTTTGGACAGGTGGGGGCTCCTATGGCTACACCTTC. Looking up the rest from reference TRBV19 and TRBJ1-2 gives the full variable domain: DGGITQSPKYLFRKEGQNVTLSCEQNLNHDAMYWYRQDPGQGLRLIYYSQIVNDFQKGDIAEGYSVSREKKESFPLTVTSAQKNPTAFYLCASSLWTGGGSYGYTFGSGTRLTVV.

The chain joins TRBV3-1 (or the pseudogene TRBV3-2) to TRBJ1-1; 7 nucleotides agree with TRBD1. CDR3 length equals 14 residues. Trimming cost V 0 bases and J 7 bases; bases outside gene matches: 5. CDR1 and CDR2 from the germline V gene are LGHDT and YNNKEL (reference sequence). The CDR3 DNA reads as TGTGCCAGCAGCCAAGATTGGCAGGGGGGTGAAGCTTTCTTT. Translating gives CASSQDWQGGEAFF.

This clone has just a few counts. The J gene is TRBJ1-3, the V gene TRBV7-2; TRBD1 agrees at 9 bases. The CDR3 sequence is 15 residues long. Germline V gene data show CDR1 as SGHTA and CDR2 as FQGNSA. The V and J ends lost 1 base and 9 bases, in that order; junction bases with no gene match: 7. The CDR3 bases are TGTGCCAGCAGCTTAGAATGGACAGGGGTTGGCACCATATATTTT. Translated, it gives CASSLEWTGVGTIYF. The whole variable domain, remainder taken from reference TRBV7-2 and TRBJ1-3, is GAGVSQSPSNKVTEKGKDVELRCDPISGHTALYWYRQSLGQGLEFLIYFQGNSAPDKSGLPSDRFSAERTGGSVSTLTIQRTQQEDSAVYLCASSLEWTGVGTIYFGEGSWLTVV.

V is TRBV13 and J is TRBJ1-4, with D possibly matching TRBD1 (6 bases). The germline V gene has CDR1 PRHDT and CDR2 FYEKMQ (reference sequence). The CDR3 runs to 14 residues. V was shortened by 3 bases and J by 7 bases, with 12 bases between the two germline ends. CDR3 amino acids: CASSFSGASEKLFF. For the CDR3, the DNA is TGTGCCAGCAGCTTCTCAGGGGCATCTGAAAAACTGTTTTTT. The full variable domain, its missing parts supplied by reference TRBV13 and TRBJ1-4, is AAGVIQSPRHLIKEKRETATLKCYPIPRHDTVYWYQQGPGQDPQFLISFYEKMQSDKGSIPDRFSAQQFSDYHSELNMSSLELGDSALYFCASSFSGASEKLFFGSGTQLSVL.

The genes are TRBV5-1 and TRBJ1-3, with D perhaps TRBD1 (5 bases). The CDR3 runs to 15 residues. Germline CDR1 and CDR2: SGHRS and YFSETQ. The V and J ends lost 4 bases and 4 bases respectively, with 15 bases between them. The CDR3 sequence is CASSPTQGSGNTIYF. For the CDR3, the DNA is TGCGCCAGCAGCCCTACCCAGGGTTCGGGAAACACCATATATTTT.

The chain links TRBV7-2 to TRBJ2-3; 7 bases map to TRBD2. The CDR3 spans 14 residues. J lost 3 bases, V lost 1 base, and 1 base had no gene match. CDR1 is SGHTA, CDR2 FQGNSA, per germline. The CDR3 loop reads CASSLGRGTDTQYF. The DNA of the CDR3 is TGTGCCAGCAGCTTAGGGCGGGGGACAGATACGCAGTATTTT.

J is TRBJ1-2 and V is TRBV3-1 (or the pseudogene TRBV3-2); maybe TRBD1 (6 bases). This CDR3 has 15 residues. V was clipped by 4 bases and J by 8 bases, with 20 bases between them. The germline gives CDR1 LGHDT, CDR2 YNNKEL (reference sequence). CDR3 coding DNA: TGTGCCAGCAGCCGAACCGGACAGATCACGGCAGGCTACACCTTC. Its protein is CASSRTGQITAGYTF.

This chain links TRBV12-2 with TRBJ2-1; the table names TRBD2, a call not compared with the DNA. TRBV12-2 corresponds to a pseudogene. The CDR3 loop spans 15 amino acids. Written as DNA, the CDR3 is TGTGCAAGTCGCCCGGGACTAGCGGAGTACAATGAGCAGTTCTTC. Residues: CASRPGLAEYNEQFF.

The V call is TRBV2, the J call TRBJ1-4, with TRBD1 matching over 7 bases. Germline-derived CDR1 and CDR2 are SNHLY and FYNNEI. This CDR3 region has 15 residues. With V trimmed by 6 bases and J by 7 bases, 11 bases remained unmatched. The CDR3 here is CASRTGQAASEKLFF. In DNA, the CDR3 is TGTGCCAGCAGGACCGGACAGGCCGCCTCTGAAAAACTGTTTTTT.

This chain links TRBV19 with TRBJ2-7, with 9 bases matching TRBD1. CDR1 is LNHDA, CDR2 SQIVND, per germline (reference sequence). The CDR3 is made up of 15 amino acids. V dropped 5 bases and J dropped 2; count of bases not matched to a gene: 7. CDR3 in DNA: TGTGCCAGTAGTCCCGGGACAGGGCCAACCTACGAGCAGTACTTC. Its protein is CASSPGTGPTYEQYF. The variable domain in full, completed from reference TRBV19 and TRBJ2-7, reads DGGITQSPKYLFRKEGQNVTLSCEQNLNHDAMYWYRQDPGQGLRLIYYSQIVNDFQKGDIAEGYSVSREKKESFPLTVTSAQKNPTAFYLCASSPGTGPTYEQYFGPGTRLTVT.